These T cell receptor beta chains were read from a single sample in a study of T cells expressing NK-cell markers. TCRdb processed the 5' RACE reads again and assigns one entry to each CDR3 protein, with no DNA. This sample's table has 120,000 to 150,000 distinct CDR3 sequences. Sequencing was performed on blood T cells: a sorted CD56 or NKG2C T cell subset, CD4+ or CD8+ T cells, or bulk PBMC T cells (not recorded which). All receptors come from a man between 18 and 35 years old in good health. The CDR3 runs from the conserved cysteine through the conserved F or W.

v_call	j_call	cdr3_length	cdr3_aa
TRBV29-1	TRBJ2-5	16	CSAWTSGRAGRETQYF
TRBV6-2/TRBV6-3	TRBJ2-7	20	CASSYGHSDNTGFLSYEQYF
TRBV7-9	TRBJ1-1	11	CASYGNTEAFF
TRBV7-9	TRBJ2-7	15	CASSRGGFGAYEQYF
TRBV7-2	TRBJ2-1	16	CASSWGPAGENNEQFF
TRBV12-3/TRBV12-4	TRBJ1-5	17	CASSPGQGGYSNQPQHF
TRBV13	TRBJ2-1	15	CASSPREGDYNEQFF
TRBV28	TRBJ1-1	15	CASSPSRGELTEAFF
TRBV20-1	TRBJ2-7	14	CSTPYRGLFHEQYF
TRBV28	TRBJ2-7	16	CASSPSVWISVNEQYF
TRBV2	TRBJ2-4	14	CASSEAPWTPIQYF